This T cell receptor (beta chain) was retrieved from a study of prognosis after radiotherapy for stage I lung cancer. Study at large: Histology showed adenocarcinoma in twelve patients versus squamous cell carcinoma in roughly seven.

This clonotype was detected ten times or more. The antigen is not known. Study results and caveats: Tumor specificity of the expanded TCR clones was not determined.

The TCR beta CDR3 region was amplified from genomic DNA, with two rounds of multiplex PCR being used for the amplification. Primers specific to each TRBV and TRBJ gene drove first-round PCR. TCRdb re-derived calls from the multiplex PCR reads in MiXCR, one entry per CDR3 protein. This table has tens of thousands of distinct CDR3 sequences, more than 25% appearing once. The CDR3 totals 14 residues. V lost 6 bases, J lost 2 bases, and 6 bases stayed unmatched. The V gene's germline CDR1 is MNHEY and CDR2 SVGEGT. This TCR was recovered from a donor at least 50 years old with non-small cell lung cancer. The starting material was PBMCs, obtained before or after stereotactic body radiation therapy (not recorded which). The V call is TRBV6-2 or TRBV6-3, the J call TRBJ2-7, with 8 bases matching TRBD2. The CDR3 DNA follows: TGTGCCAGCAGCGAAACGGGACTAGCCTACGAGCAGTACTTC. Translation gives CASSETGLAYEQYF.